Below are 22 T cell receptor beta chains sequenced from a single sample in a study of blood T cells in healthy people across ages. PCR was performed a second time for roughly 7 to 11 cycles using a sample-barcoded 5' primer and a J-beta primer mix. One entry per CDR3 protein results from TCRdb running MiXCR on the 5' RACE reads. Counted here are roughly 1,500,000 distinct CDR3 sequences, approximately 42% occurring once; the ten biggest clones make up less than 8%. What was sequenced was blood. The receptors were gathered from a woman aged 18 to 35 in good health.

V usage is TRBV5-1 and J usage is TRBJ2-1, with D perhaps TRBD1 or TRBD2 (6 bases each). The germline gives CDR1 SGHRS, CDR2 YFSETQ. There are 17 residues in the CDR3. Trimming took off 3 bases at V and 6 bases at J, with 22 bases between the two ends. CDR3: CASSYPGIGGVPNEQFF. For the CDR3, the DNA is TGCGCCAGCAGCTATCCTGGTATCGGGGGCGTCCCCAATGAGCAGTTCTTC.

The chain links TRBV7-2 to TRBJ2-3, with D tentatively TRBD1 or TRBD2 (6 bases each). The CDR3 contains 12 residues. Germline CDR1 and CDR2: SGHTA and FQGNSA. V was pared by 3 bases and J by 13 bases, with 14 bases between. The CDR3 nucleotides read TGTGCCAGCAGCTTTCTGGAGGGGGTCGAGTATTTT. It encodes CASSFLEGVEYF.

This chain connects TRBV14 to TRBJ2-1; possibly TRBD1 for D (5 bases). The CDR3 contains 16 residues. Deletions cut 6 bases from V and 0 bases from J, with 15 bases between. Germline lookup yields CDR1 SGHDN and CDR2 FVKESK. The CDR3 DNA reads TGTGCCAGCAGTAAGGGGCTATGTAGCTCCTACAATGAGCAGTTCTTC. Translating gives CASSKGLCSSYNEQFF.

The CDR3 is CSASVEGGYTF. CDR3 DNA: TGCAGTGCTAGTGTCGAGGGTGGCTACACCTTC. This rearrangement joins TRBV20-1 to TRBJ1-2, with D unclear. The CDR3 length is 11 residues. Germline V gives CDR1 DFQATT, CDR2 SNEGSKA (reference sequence). Trimming stripped 3 bases from V and 7 bases from J, with 9 bases between.

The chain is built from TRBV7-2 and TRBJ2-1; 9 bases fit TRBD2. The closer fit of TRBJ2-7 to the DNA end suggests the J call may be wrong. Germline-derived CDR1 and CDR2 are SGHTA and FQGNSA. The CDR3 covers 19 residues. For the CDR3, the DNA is TGTGCCAGCAGCCTCAAAAGGAAGGTAGCGGGAGTTGGGCACAATGAGCAGTACTTC. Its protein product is CASSLKRKVAGVGHNEQYF.

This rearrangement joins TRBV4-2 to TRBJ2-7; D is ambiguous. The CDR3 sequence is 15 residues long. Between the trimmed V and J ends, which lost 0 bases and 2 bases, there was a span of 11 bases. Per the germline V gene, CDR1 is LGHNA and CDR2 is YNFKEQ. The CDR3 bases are TGTGCCAGCAGCCAAGAGTCCAGTGGCGCCTACGAGCAGTACTTC. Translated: CASSQESSGAYEQYF.

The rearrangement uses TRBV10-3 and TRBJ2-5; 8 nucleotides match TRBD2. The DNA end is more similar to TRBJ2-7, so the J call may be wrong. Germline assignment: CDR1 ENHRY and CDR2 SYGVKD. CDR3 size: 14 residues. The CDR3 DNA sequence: TGTGCCATCAGTGAGGAGCGGGAGTCTTACGAGCAGTACTTC. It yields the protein CAISEERESYEQYF.

The CDR3 spells CASSQEVGLTNEQFF. In DNA form, the CDR3 reads TGCGCCAGCAGCCAAGAAGTAGGACTCACTAATGAGCAGTTCTTC. V is TRBV4-1 and J is TRBJ2-1; D is perhaps TRBD2 (5 bases). Trimming pared 0 bases from V and 7 bases from J, leaving 13 bases between. Germline V gene lookup returns CDR1 MGHRA and CDR2 YSYEKL. CDR3 length: 15 residues.

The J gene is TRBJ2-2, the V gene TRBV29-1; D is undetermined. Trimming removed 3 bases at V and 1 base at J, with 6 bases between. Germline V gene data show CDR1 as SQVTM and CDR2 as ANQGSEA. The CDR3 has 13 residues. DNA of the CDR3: TGCAGCGTTGAGGTGGTGAACACCGGGGAGCTGTTTTTT. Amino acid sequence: CSVEVVNTGELFF.

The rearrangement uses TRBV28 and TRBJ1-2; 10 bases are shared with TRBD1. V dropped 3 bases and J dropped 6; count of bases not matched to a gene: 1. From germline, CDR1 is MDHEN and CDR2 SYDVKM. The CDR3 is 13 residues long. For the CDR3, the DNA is TGTGCCAGCAGTTTCGACAGGGGGCATGGCTACACCTTC. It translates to CASSFDRGHGYTF.

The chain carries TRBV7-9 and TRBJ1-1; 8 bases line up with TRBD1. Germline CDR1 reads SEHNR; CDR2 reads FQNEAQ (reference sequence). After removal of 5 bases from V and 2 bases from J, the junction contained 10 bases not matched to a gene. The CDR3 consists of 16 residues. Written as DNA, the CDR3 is TGTGCCAGCAGCCGACGAATGACAGGGGAAAACACTGAAGCTTTCTTT. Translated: CASSRRMTGENTEAFF.

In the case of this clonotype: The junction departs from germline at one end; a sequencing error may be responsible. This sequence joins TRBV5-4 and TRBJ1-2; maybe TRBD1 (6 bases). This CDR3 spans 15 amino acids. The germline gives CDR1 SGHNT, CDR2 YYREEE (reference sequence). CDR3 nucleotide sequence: TGTGTCAGCAGCGGTCAACCTACAGGGAACTATGGCTACACCTTC. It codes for CVSSGQPTGNYGYTF.

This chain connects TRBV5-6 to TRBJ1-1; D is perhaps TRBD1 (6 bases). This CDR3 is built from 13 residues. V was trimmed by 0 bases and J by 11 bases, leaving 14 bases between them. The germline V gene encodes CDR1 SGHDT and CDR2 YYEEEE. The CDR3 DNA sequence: TGTGCCAGCAGCTTGGAGGGGGGGGGACGGGCTTTCTTT. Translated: CASSLEGGGRAFF.

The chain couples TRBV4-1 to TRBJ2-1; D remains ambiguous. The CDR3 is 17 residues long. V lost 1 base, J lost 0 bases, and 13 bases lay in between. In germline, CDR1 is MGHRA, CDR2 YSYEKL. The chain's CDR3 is CASSQVSSFSSYNEQFF. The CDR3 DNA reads TGCGCCAGCAGCCAAGTTAGCTCTTTTAGCTCCTACAATGAGCAGTTCTTC.

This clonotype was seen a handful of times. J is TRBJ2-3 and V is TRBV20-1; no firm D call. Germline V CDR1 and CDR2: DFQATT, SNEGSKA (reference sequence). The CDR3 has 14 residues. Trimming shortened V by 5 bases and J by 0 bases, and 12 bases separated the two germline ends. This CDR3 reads CSARPLKSTDTQYF. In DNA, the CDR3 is TGCAGTGCTCGACCCTTGAAAAGCACAGATACGCAGTATTTT.

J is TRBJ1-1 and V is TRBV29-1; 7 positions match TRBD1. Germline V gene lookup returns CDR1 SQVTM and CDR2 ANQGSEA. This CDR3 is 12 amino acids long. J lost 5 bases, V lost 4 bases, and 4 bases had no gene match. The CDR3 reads CSVVRGLTEAFF. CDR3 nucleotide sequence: TGCAGCGTTGTTAGGGGGCTTACTGAAGCTTTCTTT.

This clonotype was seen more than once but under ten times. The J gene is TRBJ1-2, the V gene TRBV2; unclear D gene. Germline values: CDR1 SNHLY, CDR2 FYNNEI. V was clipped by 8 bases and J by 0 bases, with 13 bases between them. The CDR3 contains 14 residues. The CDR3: CASGGRSANYGYTF. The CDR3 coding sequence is TGTGCCAGCGGTGGGCGATCAGCTAACTATGGCTACACCTTC.

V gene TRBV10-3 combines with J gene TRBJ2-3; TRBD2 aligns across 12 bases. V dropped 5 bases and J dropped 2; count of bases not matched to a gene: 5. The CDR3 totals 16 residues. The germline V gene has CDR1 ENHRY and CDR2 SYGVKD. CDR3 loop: CAISQLAGGITDTQYF. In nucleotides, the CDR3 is TGTGCCATCAGTCAACTAGCGGGGGGAATCACAGATACGCAGTATTTT.

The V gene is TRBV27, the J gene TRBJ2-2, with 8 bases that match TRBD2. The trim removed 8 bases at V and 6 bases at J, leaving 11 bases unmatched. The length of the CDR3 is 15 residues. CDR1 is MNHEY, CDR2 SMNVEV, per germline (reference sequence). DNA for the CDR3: TGTGCCAGCCTACCCGCCGCGGGGGGAGCCGGGGAGCTGTTTTTT. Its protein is CASLPAAGGAGELFF.

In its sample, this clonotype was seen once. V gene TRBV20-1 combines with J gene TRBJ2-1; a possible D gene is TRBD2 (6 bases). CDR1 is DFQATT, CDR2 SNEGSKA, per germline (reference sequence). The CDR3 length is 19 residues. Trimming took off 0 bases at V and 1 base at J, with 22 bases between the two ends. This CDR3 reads CSARDLSGEAGSSYNEQFF. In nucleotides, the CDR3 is TGCAGTGCTAGAGATCTGTCGGGAGAAGCTGGGTCATCCTACAATGAGCAGTTCTTC.

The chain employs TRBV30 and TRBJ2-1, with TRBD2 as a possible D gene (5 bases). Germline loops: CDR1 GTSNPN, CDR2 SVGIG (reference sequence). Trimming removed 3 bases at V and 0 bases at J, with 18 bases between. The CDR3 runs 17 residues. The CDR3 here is CAWSGVTGLSSYNEQFF. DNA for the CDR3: TGTGCCTGGAGCGGGGTCACGGGCCTAAGCTCCTACAATGAGCAGTTCTTC.

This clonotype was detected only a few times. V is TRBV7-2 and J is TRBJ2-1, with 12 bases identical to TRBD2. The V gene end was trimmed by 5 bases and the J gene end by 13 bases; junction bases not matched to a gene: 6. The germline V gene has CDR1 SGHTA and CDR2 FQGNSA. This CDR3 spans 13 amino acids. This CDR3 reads CASSTTSGRQQFF. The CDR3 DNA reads TGTGCCAGCAGCACCACTAGCGGGAGGCAACAGTTCTTC.